This T cell receptor delta chain is drawn from a study of gamma-delta chains in newborns, infants, children. Study-wide background: Microbial exposure reportedly drives polyclonal innate γδ T cell expansion after birth.

TCRdb re-called the reads with CATT. Altogether under 8,000 delta-chain clones are present, roughly 0.71% being singletons, with the ten largest covering around 15%. Unmatched junction bases numbered 13, after V lost 3 bases and J lost 0 bases. Germline values: CDR1 GEAIGNYY, CDR2 EKD. The CDR3 runs 21 residues. A remark on this clone: The mismatch at residue 7 between this DNA's translation and the TCRdb protein of a much larger clone likely reflects a read error; the protein shown is translated from the DNA.

This sequence was found in a child who was a newborn, infant or young child, either healthy, febrile or measles-vaccinated (not recorded which). Specimen: blood. V is TRDV2 and J is TRDJ3, with TRDD3 matching over 10 bases. The CDR3 DNA reads TGTGCCTGTGACGCCTTACCGGGGGATACGCGAAGCTCCTGGGACACCCGACAGATGTTTTTC. Protein: CACDALPGDTRSSWDTRQMFF.